This TCR beta chain was observed in a study of blood T cell repertoires in COVID-19. Study overall: Italy, Spain and the United States were the sources of the convalescent and acute COVID-19 samples. PBMCs, B-cell-depleted T cells, or T cells were the source of the cDNA or gDNA that made up the material.

Original data processing: The assay estimated nucleated cells by amplifying reference gene primers. Clones were sequenced by immunoSEQ multiplex PCR, and TCRdb holds only the in-frame ones, with some missing. The V and J calls and the clone size are those of that table, but D and trimming were determined from the DNA. The table lists under 130,000 clones, under 90% of them singletons. The V and J ends lost 4 bases and 0 bases respectively, with 14 bases between them. Germline V gene data show CDR1 as SGHNT and CDR2 as YYREEE (reference sequence). The CDR3 covers 17 residues. The sample comprised peripheral blood. The chain has TRBV5-4 and TRBJ2-6; perhaps TRBD2 as D (6 bases). This receptor was taken from an elderly man with acute or convalescent COVID-19. The CDR3 sequence: CASSRAGSSSGANVLTF. The CDR3 bases are TGTGCCAGCAGCAGAGCGGGTTCGAGCTCTGGGGCCAACGTCCTGACTTTC.